This T cell receptor beta chain was identified during a study of Ad26.COV2.S vaccination and SARS-CoV-2 variants (dated by TCRdb to 2020 to 2023). Concerning the study at large: Donors in the vaccine arm were drawn from COV1001, a phase I-IIa trial of Ad26.COV2.S in healthy adults that was multicentre, randomized, double-blind and placebo-controlled. Investigators did not know the trial group allocation while performing experiments and assessing outcomes. TCRbeta repertoire sequencing served as the tool for gauging how specific and how broad the SARS-CoV-2-reactive T cell receptors were following Ad26.COV2.S vaccination. Ad26.COV2.S was given intramuscularly at 5x10^10 or 1x10^11 viral particles, as a single shot or as two shots 56 days apart. The TCR-sequenced set comprised about 30 samples: about 19 Ad26.COV2.S vaccine recipients, 5 placebo recipients and 8 SARS-CoV-2 convalescent individuals. Trial participants were randomized into five groups of five: low-dose or high-dose Ad26.COV2.S given once or twice, or placebo on both occasions. The paper's findings and limits, for the study overall: Comparable non-spike TCR breadth was observed between vaccine and placebo recipients, consistent with only spike being contained in the vaccine. After vaccination, spike-specific CD8+ and CD4+ T cell responses were reported to show substantial breadth. The study was not powered to compare responses between vaccine doses or regimens. Higher spike-specific TCR breadth was observed in Ad26.COV2.S recipients than in placebo recipients (P = 0.0014). It was noted by the authors that total T cell responses may have been underestimated by the TCR breadth and depth analyses.

In the case of this clone: Its recognized antigen is unknown. Per-nucleotide qualities are absent, and no much larger clonotype sits a single base away.

The label giving this sample's treatment or condition can be read as: roughly 19 received Ad26.COV2.S at low or high dose, single or two shots; roughly five received placebo; per-sample allocation not given. For vaccine and placebo recipients, repertoires were sequenced using samples collected on day 63 after the first injection. Cohort 1b enrolled roughly 25 adults aged 18-55 years at a single site in Boston, USA, between 29 July and 7 August 2020. Ad26.COV2.S consisted of a replication-incompetent adenovirus type 26 vector by which a prefusion-stabilized SARS-CoV-2 spike protein from the original Wuhan strain was expressed. The CDR3 numbers 18 residues from cysteine through phenylalanine. Solely the CDR3 DNA is kept, with 54 bases framed from the first base. Trimming leaves V shorter by 5 bases and J shorter by 0 bases, with the junction holding 7 bases beyond the gene matches. CDR1 and CDR2, looked up from the germline V gene (reference sequence), are LNHDA and SQIVND.

TCRbeta CDR3 regions were sequenced with the immunoSEQ Assay. After extraction, genomic DNA underwent amplification by bias-controlled multiplex PCR, followed by high-throughput sequencing. The authors' analysis ran thus. To quantify the absolute abundance of every unique TCRbeta CDR3 region, sequences were collapsed and filtered. T cell fraction was estimated by normalizing TCRbeta template counts to usable DNA, which was measured by amplifying reference genes present in all nucleated cells. Repertoire TCRs were annotated as SARS-CoV-2-specific when V gene, CDR3 amino acid sequence and J gene were exactly matched to a known reactive TCR set. The reference SARS-CoV-2 TCR set was obtained from MIRA and was filtered for enrichment in COVID-19-positive ImmuneCODE repertoires, whereby public or cross-reactive TCRs were removed. Using the MIRA antigens, annotated TCRs were further analysed by specific ORF or by position within an ORF. Depth was the summed frequency of annotated unique rearrangements, while breadth was defined as annotated unique rearrangements over total unique productive rearrangements. Two-sided Wilcoxon rank-sum tests were used to compare TCR breadth between groups. TCRdb's version of the immuneACCESS table is confined to in-frame rearrangements and falls short of the full clone set. An unresolved V gene accounts for under half of the shortfall where checked; the remainder is of unknown origin. Clone size and the V and J calls come from that table; the DNA yielded D and trimming. In all, the sample holds about 400,000 clones, and about 91% of those were seen once. The ten largest account for 1.9% of the sample.

This clonotype was sampled from a person aged 18 to 65 who received the Ad26.COV2.S COVID-19 vaccine or a placebo. The V and J genes are TRBV19 and TRBJ2-3, and 14 junctional nucleotides match TRBD2. The source was peripheral blood, collected in a trial of Ad26.COV2.S vaccine versus placebo. The CDR3 reads CASSLGTSGSISTDTQYF. The DNA is as follows: TGTGCCAGTAGTCTGGGGACTAGCGGGAGTATAAGCACAGATACGCAGTATTTT.